This TCR beta chain was recorded in a study of cytomegalovirus exposure and HLA in healthy donors. Findings and caveats of the study: With high specificity and sensitivity, the classifier reportedly diagnosed cytomegalovirus status. There were over 150 TCR beta chains listed as cytomegalovirus-associated.

The junction had 11 bases not matched to a gene; V was cut back by 8 bases and J by 5 bases. CDR1 MNHEY and CDR2 SMNVEV come from the germline V gene (reference sequence). The CDR3 spans 15 residues. Using immunoSEQ multiplex PCR, the repertoire was profiled, and TCRdb retains in-frame clones only, with some absent. Of about 350,000 clones in the sample, about nine tenths were seen once. Of note for this clone: Its antigen is as yet unknown.

The chain carries TRBV27 and TRBJ2-5, with TRBD2 identical over 10 bases. Source material: PBMCs. The sequence came from a woman in her 30s in good health and CMV-seropositive. The CDR3 protein is CASGKLAGDTETQYF. Here the CDR3 DNA reads TGTGCCAGCGGGAAGCTAGCGGGGGATACGGAGACCCAGTACTTC.